The 20 T cell receptor beta chains below all came from one sample that was sequenced in a study of blood T cell repertoires in COVID-19 (dated by TCRdb to about 2020). To prepare the library, the immunoSEQ multiplex PCR assay was applied. The clones in this table, taken by TCRdb from immuneACCESS, are in-frame only. Not every clone is retained; where verified, under half of the shortfall comes from an unresolved V gene, and the cause of the rest is unknown. A total of some 160,000 clones appear in this sample, 80% of them only once. The leading ten clones occupy around 3.7% of the sample. Material: PBMCs or T cells enriched from blood (not recorded which). These receptors originate from a woman aged 60-75 years who had recovered from COVID-19.

The chain is built from TRBV7-9 and TRBJ2-7, with a tentative D call TRBD1 (5 bases). The germline gives CDR1 SEHNR, CDR2 FQNEAQ (reference sequence). Trimming removed 4 bases from V and 2 bases from J, with 6 bases in between. The CDR3 extends over 12 amino acids. CDR3 coding DNA: TGTGCCAGCAGCTCGGACACCTACGAGCAGTACTTC. Its protein product is CASSSDTYEQYF.

The chain has TRBV5-3 and TRBJ2-1; 7 bases map to TRBD1. TRBV5-3 is an open reading frame whose function is uncertain. The junction had 5 bases not matched to a gene; V was cut back by 4 bases and J by 7 bases. This CDR3 region has 13 residues. For the CDR3, the DNA is TGTGCCAGAAGCCAGACAGGGATTAATGAGCAGTTCTTC. Its translation is CARSQTGINEQFF.

This chain links TRBV5-6 with TRBJ2-7; 9 bases agree with TRBD1. The germline gives CDR1 SGHDT, CDR2 YYEEEE. The V and J ends lost 0 bases and 0 bases, in that order; junction bases with no gene match: 1. The CDR3 is 15 residues long. The CDR3 here is CASSLGDRASYEQYF. CDR3 nucleotides: TGTGCCAGCAGCTTGGGGGACAGGGCCTCCTACGAGCAGTACTTC.

This clone was counted a single time. V gene TRBV19 combines with J gene TRBJ2-1; D is possibly TRBD1 (6 bases). CDR3 length equals 14 residues. Germline V gene lookup returns CDR1 LNHDA and CDR2 SQIVND (reference sequence). Trimming took 5 bases from V and 9 from J, leaving 17 bases between them. The CDR3 nucleotides read TGTGCCAGTAGTTTCTATCTGGGGGACACTGAGCAGTTCTTC. Its translation is CASSFYLGDTEQFF.

The chain recombines TRBV7-2 with TRBJ2-5; TRBD2 agrees at 10 bases. Germline values: CDR1 SGHTA, CDR2 FQGNSA. The CDR3 spans 15 residues. Losses at the gene ends were 5 bases for V and 5 bases for J; bases not matched to a gene: 8. The CDR3 here is CASSPRTSGAETQYF. The CDR3 bases are TGTGCCAGCAGCCCTAGAACTAGCGGGGCGGAGACCCAGTACTTC.

This chain uses TRBV19 with TRBJ2-5, with a weak D call TRBD1 (6 bases). V lost 2 bases to trimming and J lost 3 bases, with 13 bases between them. The CDR3 runs 15 residues. Germline V lookup: CDR1 LNHDA, CDR2 SQIVND (reference sequence). CDR3 protein: CASSIPNRVEETQYF. The CDR3 DNA is TGTGCCAGTAGTATACCGAACAGGGTTGAAGAGACCCAGTACTTC. The complete variable domain, with remaining parts taken from reference TRBV19 and TRBJ2-5, reads DGGITQSPKYLFRKEGQNVTLSCEQNLNHDAMYWYRQDPGQGLRLIYYSQIVNDFQKGDIAEGYSVSREKKESFPLTVTSAQKNPTAFYLCASSIPNRVEETQYFGPGTRLLVL.

The V call is TRBV6-1, the J call TRBJ1-5; TRBD1 is a possible D gene (5 bases). The CDR3 is made up of 18 amino acids. Germline V gene lookup returns CDR1 MNHNS and CDR2 SASEGT. Trimming removed 0 bases from V and 6 bases from J, with 21 bases in between. For the CDR3, the DNA is TGTGCCAGCAGTGAAGCGCGACACTACCAGGGAGGAGGTCAGCCCCAGCATTTT. This encodes CASSEARHYQGGGQPQHF.

The CDR3 loop reads CASSLRDRVVETQYF. In DNA, the CDR3 is TGTGCCAGCAGCCTCCGGGACAGGGTCGTAGAGACCCAGTACTTC. This chain joins TRBV7-2 and TRBJ2-5; 9 positions match TRBD1. CDR1 SGHTA and CDR2 FQGNSA come from the germline V gene. There are 15 residues in the CDR3. The V gene end was trimmed by 5 bases and the J gene end by 4 bases; junction bases not matched to a gene: 8.

The chain recombines TRBV5-6 with TRBJ1-4; D not certain. The CDR3 covers 12 residues. Trimming stripped 4 bases from V and 7 bases from J, with 8 bases between. Germline V gene sequence: CDR1 SGHDT, CDR2 YYEEEE. The CDR3 protein is CASSLKSEKLFF. CDR3 sequence (DNA): TGTGCCAGCAGCCTAAAATCTGAAAAACTGTTTTTT.

The chain links TRBV9 to TRBJ1-2; D is undetermined. CDR3 length: 14 residues. V was trimmed by 0 bases and J by 4 bases, leaving 10 bases between them. Germline CDR1 is SGDLS and CDR2 is YYNGEE. DNA for the CDR3: TGTGCCAGCAGCGTAGCTGGGGAGGGCTATGGCTACACCTTC. This translates into CASSVAGEGYGYTF.

The CDR3 loop is CASSDEGDTEAFF. The CDR3 DNA is TGTGCCAGCAGTGACGAAGGGGACACTGAAGCTTTCTTT. V usage is TRBV6-4 and J usage is TRBJ1-1; D might be TRBD1 (5 bases). Trimming cost V 2 bases and J 3 bases, with 7 bases left between them. The CDR3 consists of 13 residues. CDR1 is MRHNA and CDR2 is SNTAGT in the germline V gene.

Only one count was recorded for this clone. The V call is TRBV5-1, the J call TRBJ2-5, with 7 bases identical to TRBD1. In germline, CDR1 is SGHRS, CDR2 YFSETQ. This CDR3 has 18 residues. The ends lost 3 bases at V and 2 bases at J; junction bases unmatched: 16. CDR3 protein: CASSSFPQGRGQQETQYF. CDR3 DNA: TGCGCCAGCAGCTCATTTCCCCAAGGTCGGGGACAGCAAGAGACCCAGTACTTC.

V and J are TRBV4-2 and TRBJ2-2, with TRBD2 matching over 8 bases. V dropped 3 bases and J dropped 2; count of bases not matched to a gene: 8. CDR1 LGHNA and CDR2 YNFKEQ come from the germline V gene. This CDR3 is built from 17 residues. The CDR3 DNA reads TGTGCCAGCAGCCACCCCGGGGGGGGATTCAACACCGGGGAGCTGTTTTTT. Translation: CASSHPGGGFNTGELFF.

J is TRBJ2-5 and V is TRBV24-1, with 9 bases lining up with TRBD2. Germline lookup yields CDR1 KGHDR and CDR2 SFDVKD. V lost 3 bases to trimming and J lost 4 bases; unmatched junction nucleotides: 2. The CDR3 is made up of 14 amino acids. The CDR3 is CATSDVSGGETQYF. The DNA of the CDR3 is TGTGCCACCAGTGATGTTAGCGGGGGAGAGACCCAGTACTTC.

A word on this clone: The sample contains more than one DNA sequence encoding this CDR3. The J gene is TRBJ2-1, the V gene TRBV6-5; D possibly corresponds to TRBD2 (6 bases). From germline, CDR1 is MNHEY and CDR2 SVGAGI. V dropped 0 bases and J dropped 10 bases, with 10 bases sitting between them. CDR3 length: 13 amino acids. The CDR3 nucleotides are TGTGCCAGCAGTTACTCGTCTGGGGGGGAGCAGTTCTTC. Translating it yields CASSYSSGGEQFF.

The chain is built from TRBV15 and TRBJ1-4; D is uncertain. Germline V gene sequence: CDR1 LNHNV, CDR2 YYDKDF (reference sequence). The length of the CDR3 is 16 residues. The V gene lost 0 bases and the J gene lost 8 bases, with 16 bases spanning the gap. In DNA, the CDR3 is TGTGCCACCAGCAGAGATCGGGAGAGGGTAGGAGAAAAACTGTTTTTT. Its translation: CATSRDRERVGEKLFF.

CDR3 in amino acids: CASSQGPPGANTGELFF. The CDR3 DNA follows: TGCGCCAGCAGCCAAGGTCCGCCGGGGGCGAACACCGGGGAGCTGTTTTTT. The chain recombines TRBV4-1 with TRBJ2-2; tentatively, D is TRBD2 (6 bases). V shed 1 base and J shed 0 bases, with 12 bases lying between them. The CDR3 extends over 17 amino acids. The V gene's germline CDR1 is MGHRA and CDR2 YSYEKL.

The chain couples TRBV10-3 to TRBJ2-7; D is uncertain. Trimming shortened V by 2 bases and J by 3 bases, and 8 bases separated the two germline ends. The CDR3 extends over 13 amino acids. Germline loops: CDR1 ENHRY, CDR2 SYGVKD. The CDR3 protein is CAISEGRIYEQYF. CDR3 DNA: TGTGCCATCAGTGAGGGCAGGATCTACGAGCAGTACTTC.

The chain uses TRBV6-5 and TRBJ2-1; the D gene is possibly TRBD1 (5 bases). V was clipped by 6 bases and J by 0 bases, with 12 bases between them. This CDR3 is built from 15 residues. Per the germline V gene, CDR1 is MNHEY and CDR2 is SVGAGI. In DNA form, the CDR3 reads TGTGCCAGCAGGACAGTGACGAGCTCCTACAATGAGCAGTTCTTC. Amino acid sequence: CASRTVTSSYNEQFF.

Here the CDR3 reads CASSVDLDEQFF. The CDR3 bases are TGTGCCAGCAGCGTAGATCTAGATGAGCAGTTCTTC. The gene calls are TRBV9 and TRBJ2-1, with D unclear. Trimming shortened V by 0 bases and J by 8 bases, and 6 bases separated the two germline ends. The CDR3 spans 12 residues. Germline CDR1 and CDR2: SGDLS and YYNGEE.